This TCR beta chain was captured by sequencing in a study of PD-L1 blockade in urothelial cancer. Study as a whole: Typically, measured as a median, blood samples had over 120,000 T cells.

Here immunoSEQ multiplex PCR was the method, and the copy in TCRdb shows in-frame clones only, minus some. There are about 50,000 clones in the sample; around 85% occur only once, and more than 1.5% lies in the top ten. Germline V lookup: CDR1 MDHEN, CDR2 SYDVKM. Unmatched junction bases numbered 17, after V lost 6 bases and J lost 2 bases. The CDR3 is made up of 19 amino acids. Time point given: peripheral blood 6 weeks after treatment start. The cohort comprised individuals with locally advanced or metastatic urothelial carcinoma. The source of this sequence is a man aged 50 or older with urothelial cancer. The V and J genes are TRBV28 and TRBJ2-2, with 8 bases matching TRBD2. Sequencing used PBMCs, obtained around atezolizumab (anti-PD-L1) treatment. The CDR3 sequence: CASSPVPSGRPINTGELFF. DNA for the CDR3: TGTGCCAGCAGCCCGGTACCAAGCGGGAGACCCATAAACACCGGGGAGCTGTTTTTT.